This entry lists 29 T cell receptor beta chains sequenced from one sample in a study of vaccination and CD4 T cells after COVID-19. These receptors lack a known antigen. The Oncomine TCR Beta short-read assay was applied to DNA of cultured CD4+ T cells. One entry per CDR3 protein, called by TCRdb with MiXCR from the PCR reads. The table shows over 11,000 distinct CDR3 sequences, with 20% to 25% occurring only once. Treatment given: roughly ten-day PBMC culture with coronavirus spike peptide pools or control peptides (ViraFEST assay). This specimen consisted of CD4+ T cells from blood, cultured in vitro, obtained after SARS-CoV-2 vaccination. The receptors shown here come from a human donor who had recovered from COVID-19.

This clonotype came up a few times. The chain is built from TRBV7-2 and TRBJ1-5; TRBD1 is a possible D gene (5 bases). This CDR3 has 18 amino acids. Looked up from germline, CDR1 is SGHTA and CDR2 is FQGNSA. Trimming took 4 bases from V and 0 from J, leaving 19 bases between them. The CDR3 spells CASSSSTGGPFSNQPQHF. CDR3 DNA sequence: TGTGCCAGCAGCTCCTCGACTGGGGGTCCTTTTAGCAATCAGCCCCAGCATTTT. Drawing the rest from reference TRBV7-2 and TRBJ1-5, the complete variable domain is GAGVSQSPSNKVTEKGKDVELRCDPISGHTALYWYRQSLGQGLEFLIYFQGNSAPDKSGLPSDRFSAERTGGSVSTLTIQRTQQEDSAVYLCASSSSTGGPFSNQPQHFGDGTRLSIL.

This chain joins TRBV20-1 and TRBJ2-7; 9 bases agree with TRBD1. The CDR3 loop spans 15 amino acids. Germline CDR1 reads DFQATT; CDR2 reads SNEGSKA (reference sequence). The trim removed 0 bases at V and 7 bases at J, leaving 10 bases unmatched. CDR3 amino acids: CSARDSRTGVKEQYF. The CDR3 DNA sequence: TGCAGTGCTAGAGATTCCAGGACAGGGGTAAAAGAGCAGTACTTC.

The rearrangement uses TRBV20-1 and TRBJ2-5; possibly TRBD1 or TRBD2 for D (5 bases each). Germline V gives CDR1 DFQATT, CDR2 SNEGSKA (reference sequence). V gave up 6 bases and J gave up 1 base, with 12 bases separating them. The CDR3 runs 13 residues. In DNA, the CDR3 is TGCAGTGCACCCAACGGGGCCCAAGAGACCCAGTACTTC. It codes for CSAPNGAQETQYF.

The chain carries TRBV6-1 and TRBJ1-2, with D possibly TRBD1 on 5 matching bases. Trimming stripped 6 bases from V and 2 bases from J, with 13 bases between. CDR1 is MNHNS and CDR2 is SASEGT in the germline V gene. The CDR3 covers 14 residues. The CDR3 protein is CASSSGRKNYGYTF. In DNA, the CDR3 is TGTGCCAGCAGCTCGGGACGGAAGAACTATGGCTACACCTTC.

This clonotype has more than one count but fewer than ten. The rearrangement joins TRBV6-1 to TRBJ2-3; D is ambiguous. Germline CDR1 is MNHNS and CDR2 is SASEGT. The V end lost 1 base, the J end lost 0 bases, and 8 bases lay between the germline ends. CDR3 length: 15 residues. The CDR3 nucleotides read TGTGCCAGCAGTGAAGGGCCTTCTAGCACAGATACGCAGTATTTT. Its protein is CASSEGPSSTDTQYF.

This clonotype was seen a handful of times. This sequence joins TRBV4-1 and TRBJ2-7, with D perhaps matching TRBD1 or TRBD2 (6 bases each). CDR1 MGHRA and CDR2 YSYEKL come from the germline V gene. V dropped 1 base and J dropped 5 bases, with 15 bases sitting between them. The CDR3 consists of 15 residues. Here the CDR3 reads CASSQGRGNRDEQYF. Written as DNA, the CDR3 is TGCGCCAGCAGCCAAGGGAGGGGCAACAGGGACGAGCAGTACTTC.

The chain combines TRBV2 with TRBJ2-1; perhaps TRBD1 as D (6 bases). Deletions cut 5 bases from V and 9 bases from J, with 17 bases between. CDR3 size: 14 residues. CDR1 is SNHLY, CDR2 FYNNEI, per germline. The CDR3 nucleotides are TGTGCCAGCAGTCTCTCCCCACAGGGTGGTGAGCAGTTCTTC. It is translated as CASSLSPQGGEQFF.

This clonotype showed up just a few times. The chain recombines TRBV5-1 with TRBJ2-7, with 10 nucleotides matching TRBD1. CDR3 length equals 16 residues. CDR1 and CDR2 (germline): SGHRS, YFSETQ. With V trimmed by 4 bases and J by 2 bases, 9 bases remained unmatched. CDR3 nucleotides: TGCGCCAGCAGCCGAGGGACAGGGGATGAGGCCTACGAGCAGTACTTC. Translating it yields CASSRGTGDEAYEQYF.

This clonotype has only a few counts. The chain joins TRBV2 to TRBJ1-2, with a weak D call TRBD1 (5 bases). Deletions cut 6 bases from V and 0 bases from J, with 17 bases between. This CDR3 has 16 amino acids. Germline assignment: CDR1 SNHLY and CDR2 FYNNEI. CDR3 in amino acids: CASRRGLDAPNYGYTF. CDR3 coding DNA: TGTGCCAGCAGACGGGGCCTCGATGCCCCTAACTATGGCTACACCTTC.

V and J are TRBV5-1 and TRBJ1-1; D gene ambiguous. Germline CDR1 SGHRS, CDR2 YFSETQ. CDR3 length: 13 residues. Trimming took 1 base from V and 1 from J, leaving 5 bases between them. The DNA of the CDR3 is TGCGCCAGCAGCTTGACCACGAACACTGAAGCTTTCTTT. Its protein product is CASSLTTNTEAFF.

CDR3 protein: CATSRGASEETQYF. The CDR3 DNA follows: TGTGCCACCAGCAGAGGAGCAAGTGAAGAGACCCAGTACTTC. The genes are TRBV15 and TRBJ2-5, with unresolved D. Trimming removed 1 base at V and 3 bases at J, with 9 bases between. The CDR3 has 14 amino acids. Germline CDR1 and CDR2: LNHNV and YYDKDF (reference sequence).

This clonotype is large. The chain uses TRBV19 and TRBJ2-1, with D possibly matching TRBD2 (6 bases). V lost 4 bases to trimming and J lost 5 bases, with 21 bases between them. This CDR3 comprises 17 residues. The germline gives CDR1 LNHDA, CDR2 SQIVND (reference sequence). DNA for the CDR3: TGTGCCAGTAGTACCCCTTTGGGGGAGGCCGACGACAATGAGCAGTTCTTC. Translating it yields CASSTPLGEADDNEQFF.

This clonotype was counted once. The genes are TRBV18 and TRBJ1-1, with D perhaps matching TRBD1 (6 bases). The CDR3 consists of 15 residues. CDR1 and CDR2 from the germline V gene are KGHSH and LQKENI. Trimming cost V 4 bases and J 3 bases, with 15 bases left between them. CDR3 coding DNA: TGTGCCAGCTCACTACGACGGGGGCTAGACACTGAAGCTTTCTTT. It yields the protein CASSLRRGLDTEAFF.

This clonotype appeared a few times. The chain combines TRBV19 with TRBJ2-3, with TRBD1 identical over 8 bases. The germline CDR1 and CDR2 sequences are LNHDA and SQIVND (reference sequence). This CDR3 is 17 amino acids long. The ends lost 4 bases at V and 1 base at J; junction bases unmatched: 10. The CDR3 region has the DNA TGTGCCAGTAGTACAAACCGACAGGGGAGAGGCACAGATACGCAGTATTTT. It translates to CASSTNRQGRGTDTQYF.

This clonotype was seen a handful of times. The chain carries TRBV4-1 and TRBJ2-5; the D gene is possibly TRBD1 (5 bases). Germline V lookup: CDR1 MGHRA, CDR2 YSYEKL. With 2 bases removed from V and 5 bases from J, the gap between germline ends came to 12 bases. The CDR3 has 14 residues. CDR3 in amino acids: CASSQLAGWETQYF. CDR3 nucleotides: TGCGCCAGCAGCCAATTGGCAGGGTGGGAGACCCAGTACTTC.

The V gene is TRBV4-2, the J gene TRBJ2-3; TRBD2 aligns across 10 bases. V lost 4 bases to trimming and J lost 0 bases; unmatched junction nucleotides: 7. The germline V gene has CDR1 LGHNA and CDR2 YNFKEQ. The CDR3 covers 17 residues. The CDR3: CASSPWTSGDSTDTQYF. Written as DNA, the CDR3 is TGTGCCAGCAGCCCTTGGACTAGCGGTGATAGCACAGATACGCAGTATTTT.

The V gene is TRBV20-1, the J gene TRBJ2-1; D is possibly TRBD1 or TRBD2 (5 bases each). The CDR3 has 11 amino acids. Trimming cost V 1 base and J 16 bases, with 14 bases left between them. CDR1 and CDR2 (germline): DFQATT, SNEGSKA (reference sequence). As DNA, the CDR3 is TGCAGTGCTAGAGTTCATCGGGGCGAATTCTTC. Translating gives CSARVHRGEFF.

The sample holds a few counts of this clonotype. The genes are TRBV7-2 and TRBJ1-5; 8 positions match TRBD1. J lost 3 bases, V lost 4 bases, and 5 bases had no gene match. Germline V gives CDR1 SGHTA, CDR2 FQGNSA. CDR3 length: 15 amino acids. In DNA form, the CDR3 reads TGTGCCAGCAGCTCGACAGGGGCCAACAATCAGCCCCAGCATTTT. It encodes CASSSTGANNQPQHF.

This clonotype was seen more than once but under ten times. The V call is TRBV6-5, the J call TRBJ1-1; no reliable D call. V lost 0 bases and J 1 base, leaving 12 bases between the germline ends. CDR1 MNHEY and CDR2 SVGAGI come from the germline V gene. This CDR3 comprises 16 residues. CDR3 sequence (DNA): TGTGCCAGCAGTTACTCTTATGGGAGGGAGAACACTGAAGCTTTCTTT. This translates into CASSYSYGRENTEAFF.

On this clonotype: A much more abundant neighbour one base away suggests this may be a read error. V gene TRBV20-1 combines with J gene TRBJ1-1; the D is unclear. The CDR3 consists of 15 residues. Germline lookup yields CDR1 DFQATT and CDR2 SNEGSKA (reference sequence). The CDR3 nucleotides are TGCACTGCTCGGGCCAAGGGCCTCCTGAACACTGAAGCTTTCTTT. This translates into CTARAKGLLNTEAFF.

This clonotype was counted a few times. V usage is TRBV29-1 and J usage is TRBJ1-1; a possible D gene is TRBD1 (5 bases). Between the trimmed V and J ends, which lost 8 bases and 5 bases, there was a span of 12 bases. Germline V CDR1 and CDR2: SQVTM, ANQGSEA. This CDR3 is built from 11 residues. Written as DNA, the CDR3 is TGCAGCTCCCATTGGGGGACTGAAGCTTTCTTT. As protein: CSSHWGTEAFF.

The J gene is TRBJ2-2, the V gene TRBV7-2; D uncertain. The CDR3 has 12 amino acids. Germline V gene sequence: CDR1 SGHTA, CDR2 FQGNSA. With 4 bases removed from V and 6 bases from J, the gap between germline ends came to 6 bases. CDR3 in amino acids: CASSSLAGELFF. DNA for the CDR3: TGTGCCAGCAGCTCCCTGGCCGGGGAGCTGTTTTTT.

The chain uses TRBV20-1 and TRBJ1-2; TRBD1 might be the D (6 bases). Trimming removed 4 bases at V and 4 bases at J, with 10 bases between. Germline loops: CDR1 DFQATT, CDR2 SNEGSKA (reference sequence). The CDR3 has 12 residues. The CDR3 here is CSATRGPYGYTF. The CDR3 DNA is TGCAGTGCTACCAGGGGACCCTATGGCTACACCTTC.

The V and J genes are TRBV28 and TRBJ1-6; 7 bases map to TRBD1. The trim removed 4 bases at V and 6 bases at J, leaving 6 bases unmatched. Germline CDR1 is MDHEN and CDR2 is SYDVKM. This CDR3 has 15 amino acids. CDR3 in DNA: TGTGCCAGCAGTTCACCGGGACAGCTTAATTCACCCCTCCACTTT. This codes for CASSSPGQLNSPLHF.

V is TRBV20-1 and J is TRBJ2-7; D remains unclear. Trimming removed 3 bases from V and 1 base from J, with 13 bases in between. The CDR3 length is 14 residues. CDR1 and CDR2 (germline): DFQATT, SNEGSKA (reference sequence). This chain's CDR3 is CSASVARTSYEQYF. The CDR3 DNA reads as TGCAGTGCTAGCGTGGCGCGTACGTCCTACGAGCAGTACTTC.

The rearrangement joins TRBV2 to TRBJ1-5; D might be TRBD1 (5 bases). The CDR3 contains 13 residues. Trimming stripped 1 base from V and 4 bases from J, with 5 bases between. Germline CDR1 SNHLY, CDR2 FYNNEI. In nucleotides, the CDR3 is TGTGCCAGCAGTGAAGGACAGAATCAGCCCCAGCATTTT. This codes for CASSEGQNQPQHF. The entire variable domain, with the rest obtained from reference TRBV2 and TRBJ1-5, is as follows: EPEVTQTPSHQVTQMGQEVILRCVPISNHLYFYWYRQILGQKVEFLVSFYNNEISEKSEIFDDQFSVERPDGSNFTLKIRSTKLEDSAMYFCASSEGQNQPQHFGDGTRLSIL.

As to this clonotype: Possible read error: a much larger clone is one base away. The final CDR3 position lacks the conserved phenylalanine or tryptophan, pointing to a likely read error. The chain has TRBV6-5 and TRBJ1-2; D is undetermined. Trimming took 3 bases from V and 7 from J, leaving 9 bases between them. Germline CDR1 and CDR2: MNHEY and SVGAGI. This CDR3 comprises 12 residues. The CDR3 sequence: CASSYHNGGYTL. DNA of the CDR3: TGTGCCAGCAGTTATCACAACGGTGGCTACACCCTC.

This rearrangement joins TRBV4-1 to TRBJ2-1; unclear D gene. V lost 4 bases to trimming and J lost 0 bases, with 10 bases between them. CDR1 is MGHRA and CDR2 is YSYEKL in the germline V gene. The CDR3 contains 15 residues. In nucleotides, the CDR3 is TGCGCCAGCAGCCTTGGCAGCAACTCCTACAATGAGCAGTTCTTC. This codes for CASSLGSNSYNEQFF.

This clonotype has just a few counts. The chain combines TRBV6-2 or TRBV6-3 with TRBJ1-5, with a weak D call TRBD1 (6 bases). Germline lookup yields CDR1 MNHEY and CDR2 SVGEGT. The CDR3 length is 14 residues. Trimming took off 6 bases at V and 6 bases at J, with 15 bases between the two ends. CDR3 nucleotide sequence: TGTGCCAGCAGCTTAACAGGGTCTCCTCAGCCCCAGCATTTT. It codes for CASSLTGSPQPQHF.